This T cell receptor (beta chain) stems from a study of Graves' ophthalmopathy and Graves' hyperthyroidism. Broader study findings: A model of 13 signatures distinguished ophthalmopathy from stable hyperthyroidism at approximately 90% sensitivity and 70% to 84% specificity.

This clonotype was seen at least ten times. Its antigen is not identified. The junction shows a germline mismatch at one end, possibly a read error. The CDR3 spans 12 residues. For repertoire sequencing, the TCR beta CDR3 regions were amplified from RNA transcripts. RT-PCR was first run with HTBI primers, then multiplex PCR in a second round. MiXCR was run by TCRdb on the multiplex PCR reads, yielding one entry per CDR3 protein. Of just over 600,000 distinct CDR3 sequences in the sample, approximately 22% were seen once. The authors defined stable hyperthyroidism as no ophthalmopathy within 18 months of follow-up. Aged 18 to 65, the patients with hyperthyroidism had under 2 months' duration and were newly diagnosed. What supplied the PBMCs was roughly 10 ml of fresh peripheral blood.

The TCR originated in a woman between 18 and 30 years old with stable Graves' hyperthyroidism. Some clones in this sample may be carry-over from other donors' samples. The rearrangement uses TRBV12-3 or TRBV12-4 and TRBJ2-5; 9 nucleotides match TRBD2. Input material: peripheral blood. CDR3 bases: TGTGCCAGCAGCGGCAGGGGGACTAGCTATTTCTTC. This gives the protein CASSGRGTSYFF.